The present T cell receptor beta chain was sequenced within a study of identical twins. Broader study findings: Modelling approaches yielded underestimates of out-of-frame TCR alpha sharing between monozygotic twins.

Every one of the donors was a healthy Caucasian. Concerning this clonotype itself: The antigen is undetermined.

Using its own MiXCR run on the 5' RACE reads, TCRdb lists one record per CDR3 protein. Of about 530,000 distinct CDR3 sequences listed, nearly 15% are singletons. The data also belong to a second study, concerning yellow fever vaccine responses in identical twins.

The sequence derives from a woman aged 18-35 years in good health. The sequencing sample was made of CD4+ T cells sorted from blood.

This CDR3 is CASSILAGATDTQYF. The CDR3 DNA reads TGTGCCAGTAGTATACTAGCGGGGGCCACAGATACGCAGTATTTT. V and J are TRBV19 and TRBJ2-3; 10 positions agree with TRBD2. Germline CDR1 reads LNHDA; CDR2 reads SQIVND (reference sequence). There are 15 residues in the CDR3. V shed 2 bases and J 2 bases; nucleotides not matched to a gene: 1.